This T cell receptor beta chain emerged from a study of T cell responses to AZD1222 COVID-19 vaccine. Germline assignment: CDR1 MDHEN and CDR2 SYDVKM. Trimming took 2 bases from V and 0 from J, leaving 10 bases between them. The CDR3 sequence is 16 residues long. Measured with immunoSEQ multiplex PCR; TCRdb has only the in-frame clones, and not every one. The sample has approximately 76,000 clones; around nine tenths are singletons. The TCR comes from an adult in good health. The source was peripheral blood, collected on day 0 of MenACWY control vaccination. The chain recombines TRBV28 with TRBJ1-4; D remains ambiguous. The DNA of the CDR3 is TGTGCCAGCAGTTTAGGAGGTCCTCCAACTAATGAAAAACTGTTTTTT. It specifies CASSLGGPPTNEKLFF. Together with reference TRBV28 and TRBJ1-4, the CDR3 gives the full variable domain: DVKVTQSSRYLVKRTGEKVFLECVQDMDHENMFWYRQDPGLGLRLIYFSYDVKMKEKGDIPEGYSVSREKKERFSLILESASTNQTSMYLCASSLGGPPTNEKLFFGSGTQLSVL.